The 23 T cell receptor beta chains below all came from one sample that was sequenced in a study of early T cells in non-severe SARS-CoV-2 infection. TCRdb reanalysed the 5' RACE reads using MiXCR and keeps one entry per CDR3 protein. Here the sample spans tens of thousands of distinct CDR3 sequences, 5% to 6.5% being singletons. Sequencing was performed on whole blood. The source is an adult who was a healthcare worker with PCR-confirmed SARS-CoV-2 infection or an uninfected control (not recorded which).

The V call is TRBV5-1, the J call TRBJ2-7; D may be TRBD1 (6 bases). This CDR3 has 13 residues. Trimming left V 0 bases short and J 5 bases short, with 9 bases between. CDR1 and CDR2 (germline): SGHRS, YFSETQ. In DNA form, the CDR3 reads TGCGCCAGCAGCTTGGACAGGGTCCACGAGCAGTACTTC. Its protein product is CASSLDRVHEQYF. Full variable domain (missing parts from reference TRBV5-1 and TRBJ2-7): KAGVTQTPRYLIKTRGQQVTLSCSPISGHRSVSWYQQTPGQGLQFLFEYFSETQRNKGNFPGRFSGRQFSNSRSEMNVSTLELGDSALYLCASSLDRVHEQYFGPGTRLTVT.

V usage is TRBV28 and J usage is TRBJ1-6; D is possibly TRBD1 (5 bases). Trimming cost V 7 bases and J 10 bases, with 11 bases left between them. The germline V gene encodes CDR1 MDHEN and CDR2 SYDVKM. The CDR3 length is 12 residues. CDR3 sequence reads: CASTRERSPLHF. In nucleotides, the CDR3 is TGTGCCAGCACCAGGGAGCGGTCACCCCTCCACTTT.

The gene calls are TRBV5-1 and TRBJ2-1; 11 bases match TRBD1. The trim removed 4 bases at V and 7 bases at J, leaving 4 bases unmatched. Germline CDR1 and CDR2: SGHRS and YFSETQ. The CDR3 has 14 residues. CDR3 loop: CASSVRDRGNEQFF. CDR3 DNA: TGCGCCAGCAGCGTCCGGGACAGGGGGAATGAGCAGTTCTTC.

This clonotype was seen repeatedly, ten times or more. V usage is TRBV29-1 and J usage is TRBJ2-7; no reliable D call. In germline, CDR1 is SQVTM, CDR2 ANQGSEA. This CDR3 contains 13 residues. Trimming left V 3 bases short and J 2 bases short, with 11 bases between. The CDR3 reads CSVEFGTPYEQYF. Written as DNA, the CDR3 is TGCAGCGTTGAGTTCGGCACGCCCTACGAGCAGTACTTC.

Ten or more counts support this clonotype. This chain joins TRBV28 and TRBJ2-7, with 9 bases identical to TRBD1. Germline CDR1 is MDHEN and CDR2 is SYDVKM. J gave up 6 bases and V 5 bases, and 8 bases lay outside the gene matches. The CDR3 spans 14 residues. CDR3 sequence (DNA): TGTGCCAGCAGTCCTGGGACAGGGCCTCGCGAGCAGTACTTC. Translated: CASSPGTGPREQYF.

This clonotype showed up many times. The chain has TRBV20-1 and TRBJ1-6; the D gene is possibly TRBD1 (6 bases). V gave up 6 bases and J gave up 7 bases, with 25 bases separating them. CDR3 length: 17 residues. Germline V lookup: CDR1 DFQATT, CDR2 SNEGSKA (reference sequence). For the CDR3, the DNA is TGCAGTGCCCCCCCGGGGGCAGGACAAGGGACGAATTCACCCCTCCACTTT. Its protein product is CSAPPGAGQGTNSPLHF.

This clonotype was seen repeatedly, ten times or more. CDR3 nucleotide sequence: TGCAGCGCGGTGGTGGGTGGGCAGGGTTTTCTCGGCGAGCAGTACTTC. It is translated as CSAVVGGQGFLGEQYF. V and J are TRBV20-1 and TRBJ2-7, with a tentative D call TRBD1 (5 bases). CDR1 and CDR2 from the germline V gene are DFQATT and SNEGSKA (reference sequence). The CDR3 extends over 16 amino acids.

This clonotype was seen a few times. The V call is TRBV7-2, the J call TRBJ2-5; D might be TRBD2 (5 bases). CDR1 SGHTA and CDR2 FQGNSA come from the germline V gene. The CDR3 covers 14 residues. V was pared by 5 bases and J by 7 bases, with 17 bases between. The DNA of the CDR3 is TGTGCCAGCAGCACCCGGACGGACTTCCGGACCCAGTACTTC. Translation gives CASSTRTDFRTQYF.

This clonotype was found many times. V is TRBV12-3 or TRBV12-4 and J is TRBJ1-5, with D perhaps matching TRBD1 (6 bases). This CDR3 region has 14 residues. Trimming removed 5 bases from V and 4 bases from J, with 12 bases in between. For the CDR3, the DNA is TGTGCCAGCAGTCTTACAGGGTTTAATCAGCCCCAGCATTTT. It translates to CASSLTGFNQPQHF.

This clonotype was recorded many times. The CDR3 DNA sequence: TGTGCCAGCTCACGATCGGGACTCAGCGACGAGCAGTACTTC. It is translated as CASSRSGLSDEQYF. V and J are TRBV18 and TRBJ2-7, with D possibly being TRBD2 (6 bases). Germline V lookup: CDR1 KGHSH, CDR2 LQKENI. With 4 bases removed from V and 5 bases from J, the gap between germline ends came to 15 bases. The CDR3 covers 14 residues. Based on the CDR3 plus reference TRBV18 and TRBJ2-7, the full variable domain is NAGVMQNPRHLVRRRGQEARLRCSPMKGHSHVYWYRQLPEEGLKFMVYLQKENIIDESGMPKERFSAEFPKEGPSILRIQQVVRGDSAAYFCASSRSGLSDEQYFGPGTRLTVT.

This clonotype showed up just a few times. The chain recombines TRBV12-3 or TRBV12-4 with TRBJ1-5; D is unresolved. The ends were cut back, 6 bases at V and 4 bases at J, with 10 bases in the middle. The length of the CDR3 is 13 residues. The CDR3 DNA reads as TGTGCCAGCAGGGGCCCCGAAAATCAGCCCCAGCATTTT. Residues: CASRGPENQPQHF.

Ten or more counts support this clonotype. This chain links TRBV6-1 with TRBJ2-7; D gene uncertain. Germline V gene data show CDR1 as MNHNS and CDR2 as SASEGT. The V gene lost 0 bases and the J gene lost 2 bases, with 11 bases spanning the gap. The CDR3 is made up of 15 amino acids. The CDR3 region is CASSEASVQPYEQYF. The CDR3 DNA reads TGTGCCAGCAGTGAAGCGTCGGTCCAGCCCTACGAGCAGTACTTC.

This clonotype has ten or more counts. The CDR3 coding sequence is TGTGCCAGCAGCCACGCCAGCACCGGGGAGCTGTTTTTT. It is translated as CASSHASTGELFF. This rearrangement joins TRBV14 to TRBJ2-2; no definite D call. Germline V gives CDR1 SGHDN, CDR2 FVKESK. The germline V and J ends were trimmed by 3 bases and 4 bases, with 6 bases remaining between them. The length of the CDR3 is 13 residues.

There are a few counts of this clonotype. The rearrangement uses TRBV1 and TRBJ2-1; TRBD2 was called by the table and not checked on the DNA. TRBV1 is a known pseudogene. CDR3 length: 18 amino acids. Here the CDR3 reads CTSSHDHQAGGPGGEQFF. In DNA, the CDR3 is TGCACCAGCAGCCACGATCACCAAGCGGGAGGGCCAGGGGGCGAGCAGTTCTTC.

The rearrangement links TRBV7-8 to TRBJ2-5; D is possibly TRBD2 (5 bases). In germline, CDR1 is SGHVS, CDR2 FQNEAQ. Trimming left V 2 bases short and J 0 bases short, with 10 bases between. The CDR3 spans 15 residues. DNA for the CDR3: TGTGCCAGCAGCTTATTCGCGGGCCACCAAGAGACCCAGTACTTC. This sequence encodes CASSLFAGHQETQYF.

This clonotype was seen only a few times. The V call is TRBV7-6, the J call TRBJ2-3; D is ambiguous. Trimming stripped 0 bases from V and 6 bases from J, with 13 bases between. CDR3 length equals 15 residues. Germline CDR1 reads SGHVS; CDR2 reads FNYEAQ. The CDR3 DNA reads as TGTGCCAGCAGCTTAGCGCAGTCCTCAAGGGATACGCAGTATTTT. As protein: CASSLAQSSRDTQYF.

The chain employs TRBV6-5 and TRBJ2-2; 9 positions match TRBD1. J was trimmed by 5 bases and V by 5 bases; bases with no gene match: 12. Germline V gives CDR1 MNHEY, CDR2 SVGAGI. The CDR3 has 17 residues. The CDR3 is CASSTGTGTTFTGELFF. In DNA, the CDR3 is TGTGCCAGCAGTACCGGGACAGGGACTACATTTACCGGGGAGCTGTTTTTT.

This chain uses TRBV6-6 with TRBJ2-5; weak D call: TRBD2 (6 bases). CDR3 length: 13 residues. Germline-derived CDR1 and CDR2 are MNHNY and SVGAGI (reference sequence). V was shortened by 2 bases and J by 9 bases, with 13 bases between the two germline ends. CDR3 amino acids: CASSYRDSSAQYF. The CDR3 DNA is TGTGCCAGCAGTTACCGGGACTCCTCGGCCCAGTACTTC.

This clonotype was seen repeatedly, ten times or more. The chain is built from TRBV6-2 or TRBV6-3 and TRBJ2-1; D gene unclear. Germline lookup yields CDR1 MNHEY and CDR2 SVGEGT. Between the trimmed V and J ends, which lost 5 bases and 0 bases, there was a span of 11 bases. This CDR3 has 15 residues. As DNA, the CDR3 is TGTGCCAGCAGTCCGACACCCAGCTCCTACAATGAGCAGTTCTTC. As protein: CASSPTPSSYNEQFF.

The chain links TRBV6-5 to TRBJ2-2, with D unclear. Trimming shortened V by 3 bases and J by 0 bases, and 8 bases separated the two germline ends. The CDR3 sequence is 15 residues long. CDR1 is MNHEY and CDR2 is SVGAGI in the germline V gene. Here the CDR3 reads CASSYSVANTGELFF. The CDR3 region has the DNA TGTGCCAGCAGTTATTCGGTTGCGAACACCGGGGAGCTGTTTTTT.

This clonotype was counted at least ten times. The chain couples TRBV20-1 to TRBJ2-7; the match to TRBD2 covers 8 bases. This CDR3 spans 13 amino acids. Germline V CDR1 and CDR2: DFQATT, SNEGSKA (reference sequence). Germline trimming cut 3 bases from V and 4 bases from J; bases unmatched to any gene: 5. This CDR3 reads CSASKTSAYEQYF. The CDR3 coding sequence is TGCAGTGCTAGTAAGACTAGCGCATACGAGCAGTACTTC.

V and J are TRBV27 and TRBJ1-1; D is unclear. Trimming took off 1 base at V and 0 bases at J, with 3 bases between the two ends. The germline gives CDR1 MNHEY, CDR2 SMNVEV (reference sequence). This CDR3 has 13 residues. The CDR3 is CASSLYVNTEAFF. CDR3 nucleotide sequence: TGTGCCAGCAGTTTATACGTGAACACTGAAGCTTTCTTT.

This clonotype occurred a few times. The chain uses TRBV7-2 and TRBJ2-7; D uncertain. The V gene lost 0 bases and the J gene lost 0 bases, with 12 bases spanning the gap. The CDR3 loop spans 16 amino acids. CDR1 SGHTA and CDR2 FQGNSA come from the germline V gene. The CDR3 protein is CASSLAGSTSSYEQYF. Here the CDR3 DNA reads TGTGCCAGCAGCTTAGCGGGGTCTACCAGCTCCTACGAGCAGTACTTC.